The clone carrying this TCR beta chain was detected once. Trimming pared 3 bases from V and 1 base from J, leaving 9 bases between. The CDR3 length is 14 residues. The germline V gene has CDR1 LGHDT and CDR2 YNNKEL (reference sequence). This entry comes from a study of blood T cell repertoires in COVID-19. As for the study in general: Acute-phase and convalescent COVID-19 samples originated in the United States, Italy and Spain. From T cells, B-cell-depleted T cells, or PBMCs came the material, which was cDNA or gDNA.

Profiling relied on immunoSEQ multiplex PCR, and the TCRdb table lists in-frame clones only, not all of them. Of 250,000 to 300,000 clones listed, around 90% are singletons. The chain links TRBV3-1 (or the pseudogene TRBV3-2) to TRBJ1-2; no definite D call. The sequenced material came from peripheral blood. The sequence derives from a woman between 40 and 55 years old with acute or convalescent COVID-19. The CDR3 loop is CASSHRAYNYGYTF. As DNA, the CDR3 is TGTGCCAGCAGCCACCGCGCCTATAACTATGGCTACACCTTC.